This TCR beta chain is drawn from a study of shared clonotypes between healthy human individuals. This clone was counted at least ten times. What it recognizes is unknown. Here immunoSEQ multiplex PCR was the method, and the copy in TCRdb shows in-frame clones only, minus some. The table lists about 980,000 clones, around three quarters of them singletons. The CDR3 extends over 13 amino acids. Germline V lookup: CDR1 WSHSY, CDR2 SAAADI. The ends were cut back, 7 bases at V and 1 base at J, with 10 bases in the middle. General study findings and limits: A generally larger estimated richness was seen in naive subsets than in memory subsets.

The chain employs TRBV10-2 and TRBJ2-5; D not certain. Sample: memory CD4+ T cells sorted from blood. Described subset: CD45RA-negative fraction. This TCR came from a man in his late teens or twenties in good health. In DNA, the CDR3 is TGCGCCAGCACTAGGACCTTCCAAGAGACCCAGTACTTC. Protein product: CASTRTFQETQYF.